The present T cell receptor (beta chain) was sequenced within a study of shared clonotypes between healthy human individuals. Study results and limitations: Deeper or shallower sequencing was expected to change how clonotypes are shared among donors.

Sequencing was at deep level. Genomic DNA per cell subset filled all wells of several immunoSEQ plates. Repertoires were generated with immunoSEQ multiplex PCR, while TCRdb's copy carries only in-frame clones and drops some. Of 550,000 to 700,000 clones in the sample, 60% to 75% were seen once. This clone appeared a single time. Antigen unknown. This receptor was obtained from a woman in her thirties in good health. Input material: memory CD4+ T cells sorted from blood. Subset: CD45RA-negative fraction.

In DNA form, the CDR3 reads TGCGCCAGCAGTCACCCGCGGCAGGAAAGAAATGAAAAACTGTTTTTT. It codes for CASSHPRQERNEKLFF. V usage is TRBV23-1 and J usage is TRBJ1-4; the D is unclear. TRBV23-1 is designated an ORF whose function remains uncertain. V was shortened by 3 bases and J by 5 bases, with 16 bases between the two germline ends. The CDR3 has 16 residues.